A selection of T cell receptor beta chains follows, all from one sample in a study of Ad26.COV2.S vaccination and SARS-CoV-2 variants. Sequencing used immunoSEQ multiplex PCR; TCRdb keeps in-frame clones, though not all of them. Of around 300,000 clones in the sample, approximately 90% were seen once. The source was peripheral blood, collected in a trial of Ad26.COV2.S vaccine versus placebo. These receptor sequences come from a person aged 18-60 years who received the Ad26.COV2.S COVID-19 vaccine or a placebo. Both conserved end residues are part of each CDR3. The D gene is left open where the match is weak. Expanded clones get a size class; other rows say once, few or many, or leave the size out.

D,size,V,J,CDR3,DNA
TRBD2,NA,TRBV4-1,TRBJ2-3,CASSQGMGGFSADTQYF,TGCGCCAGCAGCCAAGGGATGGGAGGGTTCTCCGCAGATACGCAGTATTTT
NA,NA,TRBV5-1,TRBJ2-7,CASSLGAQLEQYF,TGCGCCAGCAGCTTGGGGGCACAGTTGGAGCAGTACTTC
TRBD2,NA,TRBV7-9,TRBJ2-1,CASSLGLAGGRDEQFF,TGTGCCAGCAGCTTAGGGCTAGCGGGAGGGAGGGATGAGCAGTTCTTC
NA,NA,TRBV28,TRBJ2-7,CASTTVRTTFSYEQYF,TGTGCCAGCACCACTGTGAGGACTACCTTCTCCTACGAGCAGTACTTC
TRBD1,NA,TRBV25-1,TRBJ1-2,CASSERGQVYGYTF,TGTGCCAGCAGTGAAAGGGGACAGGTCTATGGCTACACCTTC
TRBD1,NA,TRBV7-8,TRBJ1-2,CASSLEQGSNYGYTF,TGTGCCAGCAGCTTAGAACAGGGGTCTAACTATGGCTACACCTTC
NA,NA,TRBV7-9,TRBJ1-2,CASSLVKARELPYGYTF,TGTGCCAGCAGCTTAGTAAAGGCCCGGGAACTCCCCTATGGCTACACCTTC
NA,NA,TRBV19,TRBJ1-2,CASSINRSNYGYTF,TGTGCCAGTAGTATAAACAGGTCTAACTATGGCTACACCTTC
TRBD1,NA,TRBV4-1,TRBJ1-1,CASSLAIRDRGYTEAFF,TGCGCCAGCAGCCTCGCAATCCGGGACAGGGGCTACACTGAAGCTTTCTTT
NA,NA,TRBV18,TRBJ2-7,CASSPSSYEQYF,TGTGCCAGCTCCCCCAGCTCCTACGAGCAGTACTTC
TRBD1,NA,TRBV18,TRBJ2-5,CASSPPGQGGQETQYF,TGTGCCAGCTCACCACCGGGACAGGGGGGCCAAGAGACCCAGTACTTC
NA,once,TRBV5-1,TRBJ2-7,CASSLGARGQGGYEQYF,TGCGCCAGCAGCTTGGGCGCCCGTGGGCAGGGTGGCTACGAGCAGTACTTC
TRBD2,NA,TRBV5-1,TRBJ2-2,CASSLNPSGTNTGELFF,TGCGCCAGCAGCTTGAATCCTAGCGGAACGAACACCGGGGAGCTGTTTTTT
TRBD2,NA,TRBV2,TRBJ2-1,CASSLAGGTYNEQFF,TGTGCCAGCAGTTTAGCGGGGGGCACCTACAATGAGCAGTTCTTC
NA,once,TRBV27,TRBJ2-7,CASSLLSRNSYEQYF,TGTGCCAGCAGTTTACTCTCCAGAAACTCCTACGAGCAGTACTTC
TRBD1,NA,TRBV5-5,TRBJ2-6,CASSPQGLAGANVLTF,TGTGCCAGCAGTCCACAGGGGTTGGCTGGGGCCAACGTCCTGACTTTC
NA,NA,TRBV30,TRBJ2-4,CASGGAIQYF,TGTGCCTCTGGGGGAGCCATTCAGTACTTC
TRBD1,NA,TRBV7-8,TRBJ1-2,CASSYRRGQGEWYGYTF,TGTGCCAGCAGCTACCGTAGAGGACAGGGAGAATGGTATGGCTACACCTTC
NA,NA,TRBV6-2/TRBV6-3,TRBJ2-1,CASSLFNEQFF,TGTGCCAGCAGTCTCTTCAATGAGCAGTTCTTC
TRBD1,NA,TRBV9,TRBJ1-2,CASSVGTGEGYTF,TGTGCCAGCAGCGTGGGGACAGGGGAAGGCTACACCTTC
NA,NA,TRBV2,TRBJ2-7,CASRLPGTRYEQYF,TGTGCCAGCAGGCTCCCCGGGACTCGCTACGAGCAGTACTTC
NA,NA,TRBV4-3,TRBJ1-1,CASSQGTVNTEAFF,TGCGCCAGCAGCCAGGGGACGGTGAACACTGAAGCTTTCTTT
TRBD1,NA,TRBV27,TRBJ1-5,CASSPSGQGNNQPQHF,TGTGCCAGCAGTCCGTCGGGACAGGGAAACAATCAGCCCCAGCATTTT
NA,NA,TRBV30,TRBJ2-7,CAWSDSSYEQYF,TGTGCCTGGAGTGACAGCTCCTACGAGCAGTACTTC
NA,once,TRBV7-8,TRBJ2-1,CASSLGISNEQFF,TGTGCCAGCAGCTTAGGGATCTCGAATGAGCAGTTCTTC
NA,NA,TRBV10-3,TRBJ2-3,CAISDMGAWGSTDTQYF,TGTGCCATCAGTGATATGGGGGCTTGGGGGTCCACAGATACGCAGTATTTT